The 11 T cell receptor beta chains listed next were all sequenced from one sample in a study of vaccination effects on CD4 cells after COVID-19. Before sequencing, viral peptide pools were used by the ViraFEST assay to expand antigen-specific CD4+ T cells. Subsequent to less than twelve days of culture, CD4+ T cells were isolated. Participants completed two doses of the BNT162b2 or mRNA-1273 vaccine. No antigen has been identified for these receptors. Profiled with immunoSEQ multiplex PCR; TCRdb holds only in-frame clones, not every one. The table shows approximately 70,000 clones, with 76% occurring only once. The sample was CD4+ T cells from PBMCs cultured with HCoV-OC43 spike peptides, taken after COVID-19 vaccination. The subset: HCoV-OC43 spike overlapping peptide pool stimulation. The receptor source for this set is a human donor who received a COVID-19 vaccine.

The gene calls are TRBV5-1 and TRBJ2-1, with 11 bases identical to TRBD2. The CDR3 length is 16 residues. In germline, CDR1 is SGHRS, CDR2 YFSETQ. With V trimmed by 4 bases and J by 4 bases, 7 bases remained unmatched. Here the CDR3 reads CASSALAGAIYNEQFF. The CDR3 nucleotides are TGCGCCAGCAGCGCACTAGCGGGGGCGATATACAATGAGCAGTTCTTC.

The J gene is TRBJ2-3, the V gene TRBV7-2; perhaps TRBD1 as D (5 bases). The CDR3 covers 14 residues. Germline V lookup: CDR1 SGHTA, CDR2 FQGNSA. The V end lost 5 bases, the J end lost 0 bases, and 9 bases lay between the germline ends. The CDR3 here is CASSQGASTDTQYF. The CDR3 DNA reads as TGTGCCAGCAGCCAAGGGGCGAGCACAGATACGCAGTATTTT.

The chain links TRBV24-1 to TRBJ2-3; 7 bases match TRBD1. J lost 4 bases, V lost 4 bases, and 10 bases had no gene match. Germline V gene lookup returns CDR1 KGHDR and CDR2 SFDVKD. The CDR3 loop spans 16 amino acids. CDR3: CATSEYETGSPDTQYF. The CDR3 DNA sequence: TGTGCCACCAGTGAGTATGAGACAGGGAGTCCAGATACGCAGTATTTT.

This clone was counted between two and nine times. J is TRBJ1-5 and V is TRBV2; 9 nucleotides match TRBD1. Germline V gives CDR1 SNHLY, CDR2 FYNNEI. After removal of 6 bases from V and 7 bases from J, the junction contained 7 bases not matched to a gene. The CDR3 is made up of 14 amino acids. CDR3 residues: CASSSGTGKQPQHF. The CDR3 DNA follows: TGTGCCAGCAGCTCCGGGACAGGGAAACAGCCCCAGCATTTT. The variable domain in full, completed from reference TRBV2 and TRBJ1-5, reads EPEVTQTPSHQVTQMGQEVILRCVPISNHLYFYWYRQILGQKVEFLVSFYNNEISEKSEIFDDQFSVERPDGSNFTLKIRSTKLEDSAMYFCASSSGTGKQPQHFGDGTRLSIL.

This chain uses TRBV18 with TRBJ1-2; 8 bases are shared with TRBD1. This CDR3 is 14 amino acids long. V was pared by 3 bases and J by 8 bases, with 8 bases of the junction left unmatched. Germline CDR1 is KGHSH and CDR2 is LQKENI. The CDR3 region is CASSPNRQGRGYTF. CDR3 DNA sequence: TGTGCCAGCTCACCCAATCGACAGGGGCGAGGCTACACCTTC. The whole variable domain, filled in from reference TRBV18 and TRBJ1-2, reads NAGVMQNPRHLVRRRGQEARLRCSPMKGHSHVYWYRQLPEEGLKFMVYLQKENIIDESGMPKERFSAEFPKEGPSILRIQQVVRGDSAAYFCASSPNRQGRGYTFGSGTRLTVV.

The CDR3 region is CASSYSDRAGEQYV. The CDR3 nucleotides read TGTGCCAGCAGTTACTCGGACAGGGCGGGCGAGCAGTACGTC. The V gene is TRBV6-2 or TRBV6-3, the J gene TRBJ2-7; TRBD1 matches 8 bases. The CDR3 is 14 amino acids. V trimming: 0 bases; J trimming: 6 bases; junction bases outside the gene matches: 4. Germline V CDR1 and CDR2: MNHEY, SVGEGT.

CDR3 in DNA: TGTGCCAGCAGCCAAGGACAGTTGTATGGCTACACCTTC. Translated: CASSQGQLYGYTF. V is TRBV3-1 (or the pseudogene TRBV3-2) and J is TRBJ1-2; TRBD1 might be the D (5 bases). The germline V gene encodes CDR1 LGHDT and CDR2 YNNKEL (reference sequence). V lost 1 base and J 5 bases, leaving 8 bases between the germline ends. The CDR3 loop spans 13 amino acids.

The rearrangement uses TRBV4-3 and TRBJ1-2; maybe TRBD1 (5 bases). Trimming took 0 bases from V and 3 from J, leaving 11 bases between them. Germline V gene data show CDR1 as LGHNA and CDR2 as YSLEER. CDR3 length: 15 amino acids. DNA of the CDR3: TGCGCCAGCAGCCAAGATCCTATGGGGGACTATGGCTACACCTTC. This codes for CASSQDPMGDYGYTF.

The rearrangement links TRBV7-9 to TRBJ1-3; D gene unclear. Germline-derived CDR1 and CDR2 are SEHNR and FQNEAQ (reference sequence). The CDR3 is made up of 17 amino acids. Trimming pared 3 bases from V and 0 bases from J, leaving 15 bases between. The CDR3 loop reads CASSFNRGASSGNTIYF. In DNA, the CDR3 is TGTGCCAGCAGCTTCAACCGGGGAGCGAGCTCTGGAAACACCATATATTTT.

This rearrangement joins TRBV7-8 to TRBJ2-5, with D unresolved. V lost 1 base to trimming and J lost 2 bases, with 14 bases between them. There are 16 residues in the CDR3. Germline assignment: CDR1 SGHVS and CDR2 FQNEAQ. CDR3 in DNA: TGTGCCAGCAGCTTAGTATCGGCGGCGTTTCAAGAGACCCAGTACTTC. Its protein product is CASSLVSAAFQETQYF.

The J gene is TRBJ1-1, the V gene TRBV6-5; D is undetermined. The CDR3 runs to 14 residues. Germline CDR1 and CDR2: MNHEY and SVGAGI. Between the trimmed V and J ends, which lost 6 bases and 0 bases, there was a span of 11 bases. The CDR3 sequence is CASSLMSVNTEAFF. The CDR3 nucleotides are TGTGCCAGCAGCCTAATGTCGGTGAACACTGAAGCTTTCTTT.